This TCR beta chain was captured by sequencing in a study of T cell responses to AZD1222 COVID-19 vaccine. Study summary: Pooling of second doses given at about 4 or about 12 weeks was done.

Study-level results: There were mostly white British donors and more females than males, and clonal diversity was possibly underestimated. AZD1222 recipients seropositive at baseline numbered only six or seven.

Profiled with immunoSEQ multiplex PCR; TCRdb holds only in-frame clones, not every one. This sample yields about 130,000 clones, of which over 75% are seen a single time; about 7% belongs to the top ten. There are a few counts of this clone. The antigen is undetermined. With 5 bases removed from V and 2 bases from J, the gap between germline ends came to 14 bases. The CDR3 has 15 amino acids. Germline CDR1 reads MNHEY; CDR2 reads SMNVEV (reference sequence). The clonotype originates from an adult in good health. The V gene is TRBV27, the J gene TRBJ2-3, with D unclear. The sample consisted of peripheral blood, taken on day 0 of AZD1222 vaccination. The CDR3 nucleotides are TGTGCCAGCAGTCCGCCTTCCGGACCCACAGATACGCAGTATTTT. It translates to CASSPPSGPTDTQYF.